This T cell receptor (beta chain) was recovered during a study of PD-1 blockade in classical Hodgkin lymphoma. Study details: The patients were dosed with nivolumab 3 mg/kg, infused intravenously every 2 weeks.

Here immunoSEQ multiplex PCR was the method, and the copy in TCRdb shows in-frame clones only, minus some. The sample contains about 30,000 clones, roughly 80% of which appear only once. In regard to this clone: Its antigen is not identified.

CDR1 is SGDLS, CDR2 YYNGEE, per germline. V shed 0 bases and J shed 4 bases, with 8 bases lying between them. CDR3 length: 14 residues. The time point was: cycle 4 day 1 (C4D1), after 6 weeks of nivolumab. All patients experienced relapse after autologous stem cell transplantation, and brentuximab vedotin exposure was variable. General study findings and limits: In CD4+ cells, TCR diversity went up significantly by C4D1, but in CD8+ cells it did not.

This sample comprised peripheral blood mononuclear cells (PBMCs), obtained before the fourth cycle of nivolumab. The rearrangement links TRBV9 to TRBJ1-3; D might be TRBD1 (6 bases). The sequence came from a human donor with classical Hodgkin lymphoma. The CDR3: CASSVETGGNTIYF. The CDR3 DNA follows: TGTGCCAGCAGCGTAGAAACAGGGGGAAACACCATATATTTT.